These 18 T cell receptor beta chains were sequenced from one sample in a study of T cell responses to AZD1222 COVID-19 vaccine. Generated by immunoSEQ multiplex PCR, the TCRdb table keeps only in-frame clones and is missing some. The top ten clones hold about 3.1% of a sample with approximately 80,000 clones, about nine tenths of them seen once. Source: peripheral blood, taken 28 days after the second AZD1222 dose. The origin of the receptors is an adult who received the AZD1222 COVID-19 vaccine.

The chain links TRBV6-1 to TRBJ1-5; D call uncertain. This CDR3 has 12 amino acids. Trimming took 0 bases from V and 12 from J, leaving 9 bases between them. Germline V gene sequence: CDR1 MNHNS, CDR2 SASEGT. The CDR3 is CASSEALRVQHF. CDR3 bases: TGTGCCAGCAGTGAAGCGCTGAGGGTCCAGCATTTT.

This clone has just one count. This chain uses TRBV6-2 or TRBV6-3 with TRBJ2-1, with D possibly matching TRBD2 (5 bases). V gave up 6 bases and J gave up 6 bases, with 18 bases separating them. Per the germline V gene, CDR1 is MNHEY and CDR2 is SVGEGT. This CDR3 contains 15 residues. The CDR3 here is CASSTSSGYTNEQFF. In DNA, the CDR3 is TGTGCCAGCAGCACTAGTTCTGGATACACCAATGAGCAGTTCTTC.

This sequence joins TRBV4-1 and TRBJ1-1, with TRBD1 identical over 7 bases. In germline, CDR1 is MGHRA, CDR2 YSYEKL. The CDR3 is 16 residues long. The junction had 7 bases not matched to a gene; V was cut back by 0 bases and J by 3 bases. The CDR3 sequence is CASSQDFRGTDTEAFF. The CDR3 nucleotides are TGCGCCAGCAGCCAAGACTTTAGGGGGACAGACACTGAAGCTTTCTTT.

CDR3 nucleotide sequence: TGTGCCAGCAGTACGGCAGGGGGTTTGGATAGCAATCAGCCCCAGCATTTT. This encodes CASSTAGGLDSNQPQHF. This rearrangement joins TRBV27 to TRBJ1-5, with 7 positions matching TRBD1. The CDR3 is made up of 17 amino acids. J lost 0 bases, V lost 5 bases, and 10 bases had no gene match. The V gene's germline CDR1 is MNHEY and CDR2 SMNVEV (reference sequence).

The chain joins TRBV24-1 to TRBJ1-1; D gene unclear. The CDR3 has 12 residues. CDR1 and CDR2 from the germline V gene are KGHDR and SFDVKD. Deletions cut 6 bases from V and 1 base from J, with 5 bases between. The CDR3 reads CATSSTNTEAFF. The CDR3 bases are TGTGCCACCAGTAGTACGAACACTGAAGCTTTCTTT.

This clone was seen more than once but under ten times. V usage is TRBV19 and J usage is TRBJ1-2; D is unclear. V was cut by 7 bases and J by 2 bases, with 8 bases left in between. CDR1 LNHDA and CDR2 SQIVND come from the germline V gene (reference sequence). The CDR3 is 12 residues long. The CDR3 DNA reads TGTGCCAGTAAGGGCAGGAACTATGGCTACACCTTC. Encoded protein: CASKGRNYGYTF. The full variable domain, in which reference TRBV19 and TRBJ1-2 provide the parts outside the CDR3, is DGGITQSPKYLFRKEGQNVTLSCEQNLNHDAMYWYRQDPGQGLRLIYYSQIVNDFQKGDIAEGYSVSREKKESFPLTVTSAQKNPTAFYLCASKGRNYGYTFGSGTRLTVV.

The J gene is TRBJ1-1, the V gene TRBV7-2; a possible D gene is TRBD1 (5 bases). The V gene's germline CDR1 is SGHTA and CDR2 FQGNSA. Trimming left V 3 bases short and J 4 bases short, with 12 bases between. The CDR3 loop spans 14 amino acids. The CDR3 DNA sequence: TGTGCCAGCAGCTTCCCGACAGAAACCACTGAAGCTTTCTTT. It is translated as CASSFPTETTEAFF.

This clone came up a few times. The chain links TRBV29-1 to TRBJ1-1; D not certain. CDR3 length equals 13 residues. CDR1 and CDR2 from the germline V gene are SQVTM and ANQGSEA. Trimming pared 5 bases from V and 4 bases from J, leaving 14 bases between. CDR3 residues: CSVSGGFGTEAFF. The CDR3 DNA reads as TGCAGCGTTTCAGGAGGTTTTGGCACTGAAGCTTTCTTT.

V gene TRBV4-1 combines with J gene TRBJ1-3, with D tentatively TRBD1 (5 bases). In germline, CDR1 is MGHRA, CDR2 YSYEKL. CDR3 length: 15 residues. Trimming took 3 bases from V and 1 from J, leaving 10 bases between them. The CDR3 sequence: CASSQPTVSGNTIYF. The CDR3 DNA sequence: TGCGCCAGCAGCCAGCCGACAGTATCTGGAAACACCATATATTTT.

This clone was seen a handful of times. The chain links TRBV7-2 to TRBJ1-2; D unclear. The CDR3 loop spans 14 amino acids. Looked up from germline, CDR1 is SGHTA and CDR2 is FQGNSA. The germline V and J ends were trimmed by 4 bases and 7 bases, with 16 bases remaining between them. CDR3 nucleotides: TGTGCCAGCAGCTCCGCCGCGGGATTGAGTGGCTACACCTTC. Protein product: CASSSAAGLSGYTF.

This clone has just a few counts. The J gene is TRBJ2-5, the V gene TRBV5-1, with D maybe TRBD1 (5 bases). The CDR3 runs 14 residues. Looked up from germline, CDR1 is SGHRS and CDR2 is YFSETQ. V was clipped by 6 bases and J by 1 base, with 13 bases between them. The DNA of the CDR3 is TGCGCCAGCACCAAACAGGCATTCCAAGAGACCCAGTACTTC. Translated, it gives CASTKQAFQETQYF. Based on the CDR3 plus reference TRBV5-1 and TRBJ2-5, the full variable domain is KAGVTQTPRYLIKTRGQQVTLSCSPISGHRSVSWYQQTPGQGLQFLFEYFSETQRNKGNFPGRFSGRQFSNSRSEMNVSTLELGDSALYLCASTKQAFQETQYFGPGTRLLVL.

The chain links TRBV7-9 to TRBJ2-1, with TRBD2 as a possible D gene (5 bases). This CDR3 comprises 14 residues. From germline, CDR1 is SEHNR and CDR2 FQNEAQ (reference sequence). The V end lost 5 bases, the J end lost 6 bases, and 14 bases lay between the germline ends. CDR3 protein: CASSNEVEGNEQFF. CDR3 nucleotides: TGTGCCAGCAGCAATGAGGTTGAGGGCAATGAGCAGTTCTTC.

The chain couples TRBV24-1 to TRBJ2-1; the match to TRBD1 covers 11 bases. This CDR3 spans 16 amino acids. Germline V gene data show CDR1 as KGHDR and CDR2 as SFDVKD. After removal of 3 bases from V and 8 bases from J, the junction contained 8 bases not matched to a gene. The CDR3 protein is CATSDPPGQGVDEQFF. The CDR3 DNA follows: TGTGCCACCAGTGATCCACCGGGACAGGGGGTTGATGAGCAGTTCTTC.

This chain uses TRBV9 with TRBJ1-1, with D maybe TRBD1 (6 bases). This CDR3 comprises 17 residues. V was clipped by 3 bases and J by 0 bases, with 18 bases between them. Germline V lookup: CDR1 SGDLS, CDR2 YYNGEE. CDR3 nucleotide sequence: TGTGCCAGCAGCGAGACAGGAGGCCTTCCTATGAACACTGAAGCTTTCTTT. Amino acids: CASSETGGLPMNTEAFF.

V and J are TRBV11-3 and TRBJ2-5; a weak D match, TRBD1 (6 bases). Deletions cut 1 base from V and 0 bases from J, with 12 bases between. The CDR3 has 16 amino acids. Germline lookup yields CDR1 SGHNT and CDR2 YENEEA. CDR3 sequence (DNA): TGTGCCAGCAGCTTAGGAGTGGGGGCTGACCAAGAGACCCAGTACTTC. Its protein is CASSLGVGADQETQYF.

The chain couples TRBV12-5 to TRBJ1-1; 7 bases map to TRBD1. CDR1 and CDR2 from the germline V gene are LGHNT and FRNRAP. This CDR3 has 13 residues. Trimming took 7 bases from V and 4 from J; bases not matched to a gene: 6. The DNA for the CDR3 is TGTGCTAGTGACCCGACAGGGTCCACTGAAGCTTTCTTT. Translating gives CASDPTGSTEAFF.

The chain uses TRBV5-4 and TRBJ2-3; D is undetermined. This CDR3 comprises 12 residues. Per the germline V gene, CDR1 is SGHNT and CDR2 is YYREEE (reference sequence). V lost 0 bases to trimming and J lost 2 bases, with 1 base between them. DNA for the CDR3: TGTGCCAGCAGCTTGGACACAGATACGCAGTATTTT. This sequence encodes CASSLDTDTQYF.

The V gene is TRBV30, the J gene TRBJ1-2; a possible D gene is TRBD1 (5 bases). The CDR3 is 14 residues long. Deletions cut 2 bases from V and 4 bases from J, with 14 bases between. The germline CDR1 and CDR2 sequences are GTSNPN and SVGIG (reference sequence). In nucleotides, the CDR3 is TGTGCCTGGAGTTTGCCCGGGACGCCCTATGGCTACACCTTC. This encodes CAWSLPGTPYGYTF.